This TCR beta chain was observed in a study of shared clonotypes between healthy human individuals. Study-level findings and limits: Enrolling few donors narrowed the genetic and exposure-history diversity that was represented. Tissue TCR repertoires likely differ from these blood-only repertoires. Naive subsets, compared against memory subsets, generally had larger estimated richness values.

Memory CD4+ cells were the fraction left after CD45RA+ naive selection. TCRdb's table, derived via immunoSEQ multiplex PCR, lists solely in-frame clones and lacks some. This sample carries some 2,500,000 clones, 85% to 95% of them seen once, and the ten largest clones take 0.3% to 0.4%. The CDR3 totals 14 residues. The V end was cut by 2 bases, the J end by 3 bases, with 11 bases between. Germline lookup yields CDR1 SNHLY and CDR2 FYNNEI. Notes on this clone: The antigen remains undetermined.

Material for sequencing was naive CD4+ T cells from PBMCs. Subset indicated: CD45RA+ positively selected. V and J are TRBV2 and TRBJ2-7; D gene unclear. The TCR originated in a man aged 18 to 29 in good health. Some clones in this sample may be carry-over from other donors' samples. Here the CDR3 DNA reads TGTGCCAGCAGTGAATCCAGGAGATTCTACGAGCAGTACTTC. It specifies CASSESRRFYEQYF. The full variable domain, with the rest looked up from reference TRBV2 and TRBJ2-7, is EPEVTQTPSHQVTQMGQEVILRCVPISNHLYFYWYRQILGQKVEFLVSFYNNEISEKSEIFDDQFSVERPDGSNFTLKIRSTKLEDSAMYFCASSESRRFYEQYFGPGTRLTVT.